This is a list of T cell receptor beta chains from one sample in a study of blood T cell repertoires in COVID-19. Repertoires were generated with immunoSEQ multiplex PCR, while TCRdb's copy carries only in-frame clones and drops some. The table lists some 40,000 clones, over 75% of them singletons. Sample: peripheral blood. Receptor source: a woman older than 75 with acute or convalescent COVID-19. Each CDR3 is given with its conserved first and last residue. D genes are given only for firm matches. Rows give clone size only sometimes, using once, few, many, or a class for an expanded clone.

j_call	d_call	v_call	clone_size	cdr3_nt	cdr3_aa
TRBJ2-1	TRBD2	TRBV5-1	-	TGCGCCAGCAGCTGGGGACTAGCGGGAGGGCCGGGGTACAATGAGCAGTTCTTC	CASSWGLAGGPGYNEQFF
TRBJ2-7	TRBD1	TRBV5-1	-	TGCGCCAGCAGCTTGGGGGGCAGGGGGCATGACTACGAGCAGTACTTC	CASSLGGRGHDYEQYF
TRBJ2-1	TRBD1	TRBV7-2	-	TGTGCCAGCAGCCCCCAACAGGGGCGTTTCGACAATGAGCAGTTCTTC	CASSPQQGRFDNEQFF
TRBJ2-4	TRBD1	TRBV7-2	few	TGTGCCAGCAGCACCGGACAGGGATCGAACATTCAGTACTTC	CASSTGQGSNIQYF
TRBJ2-3	-	TRBV6-4	-	TGTGCCAGCAGTGACTTGAGCGGAGATACGCAGTATTTT	CASSDLSGDTQYF
TRBJ2-5	TRBD2	TRBV28	-	TGTGCTGCAGAGGCATCGGCTAGCGGGAGGGTGGGAGAGACCCAGTACTTC	CAAEASASGRVGETQYF
TRBJ2-7	-	TRBV28	-	TGTGCCAGCAGTTCCCCCAGCGGAGGTTCCTACGAGCAGTACTTC	CASSSPSGGSYEQYF
TRBJ2-1	-	TRBV3-1/TRBV3-2	-	TGTGCCAGCAGCCAAGATATCCCAACTAGTGGTGAGCAGTTCTTC	CASSQDIPTSGEQFF
TRBJ1-5	TRBD1	TRBV5-6	-	TGTGCCAGCAGCTTGGCCCGGACAGGGAATTTTAACAATCAGCCCCAGCATTTT	CASSLARTGNFNNQPQHF
TRBJ2-7	TRBD2	TRBV3-1/TRBV3-2	-	TGTGCCAGCAGCCTACCACTAGCGGGCTCCGAGCAGTACTTC	CASSLPLAGSEQYF